The 22 T cell receptor beta chains in this list originate from one sample, sequenced in a study of blood T cell repertoires in COVID-19 (TCRdb year 2020). Libraries were prepared through the immunoSEQ multiplex PCR assay. Held by TCRdb, this immuneACCESS table contains in-frame sequences only and omits some clones. Under half of the omission traces to an unresolved V gene where checked; the cause of the rest is unknown. The sample profile shows about 120,000 clones; 80% to 90% of them were found once. Together, the top ten hold 4.6% of the sample. The sequencing input was peripheral blood. The receptors come from a woman between 50 and 59 years old with acute or convalescent COVID-19.

The V call is TRBV2, the J call TRBJ1-1; D remains unclear. V lost 3 bases and J lost 2, with 7 bases in between. The CDR3 covers 13 residues. CDR1 SNHLY and CDR2 FYNNEI come from the germline V gene. CDR3: CASSDVINTEAFF. CDR3 coding DNA: TGTGCCAGCAGTGATGTAATCAACACTGAAGCTTTCTTT.

CDR3: CASSYGQGNNQPQHF. Written as DNA, the CDR3 is TGTGCCAGTAGTTACGGACAGGGGAACAATCAGCCCCAGCATTTT. V is TRBV19 and J is TRBJ1-5; 9 nucleotides line up with TRBD1. Losses at the gene ends were 5 bases for V and 3 bases for J; bases not matched to a gene: 5. CDR3 length: 15 amino acids. The germline V gene encodes CDR1 LNHDA and CDR2 SQIVND (reference sequence).

This chain connects TRBV3-1 (or the pseudogene TRBV3-2) to TRBJ2-1; 7 bases line up with TRBD2. Germline loops: CDR1 LGHDT, CDR2 YNNKEL (reference sequence). CDR3 size: 16 residues. The V segment lost 0 bases and the J segment 5 bases; nucleotides outside the gene matches: 7. CDR3 sequence reads: CASSQDPASGNNEQFF. The CDR3, as DNA: TGTGCCAGCAGCCAAGATCCGGCTAGCGGTAACAATGAGCAGTTCTTC.

The chain links TRBV18 to TRBJ2-2, with D perhaps TRBD1 (6 bases). The CDR3 runs 17 residues. Trimming took off 3 bases at V and 1 base at J, with 15 bases between the two ends. The V gene's germline CDR1 is KGHSH and CDR2 LQKENI. CDR3: CASSPFGQLRNTGELFF. For the CDR3, the DNA is TGTGCCAGCTCACCTTTTGGACAGCTAAGGAACACCGGGGAGCTGTTTTTT.

This clone was observed once. This chain links TRBV30 with TRBJ2-2; unclear D gene. The germline V and J ends were trimmed by 1 base and 4 bases, with 7 bases remaining between them. This CDR3 contains 13 residues. Germline V gene sequence: CDR1 GTSNPN, CDR2 SVGIG (reference sequence). CDR3 sequence: CAWSEQATGELFF. The DNA for the CDR3 is TGTGCCTGGAGTGAGCAGGCCACCGGGGAGCTGTTTTTT.

The chain combines TRBV2 with TRBJ1-2, with 8 bases that match TRBD1. Trimming at V came to 7 bases and at J to 5 bases, leaving 9 bases not matched to a gene. This CDR3 is built from 14 residues. CDR1 is SNHLY, CDR2 FYNNEI, per germline. The CDR3 protein is CASKETGGSYGYTF. Here the CDR3 DNA reads TGTGCCAGCAAGGAAACAGGGGGTAGTTATGGCTACACCTTC.

This rearrangement joins TRBV30 to TRBJ2-1; possible D gene TRBD1, 6 bases. V lost 5 bases, J lost 6 bases, and 20 bases lay in between. The CDR3 covers 15 residues. CDR1 is GTSNPN, CDR2 SVGIG, per germline (reference sequence). Here the CDR3 DNA reads TGTGCCTGGGGCGCGTACAGGGAACGGGGCAATGAGCAGTTCTTC. Protein sequence: CAWGAYRERGNEQFF.

This chain joins TRBV7-9 and TRBJ1-3; D is unresolved. From germline, CDR1 is SEHNR and CDR2 FQNEAQ (reference sequence). V lost 2 bases to trimming and J lost 1 base, with 12 bases between them. This CDR3 contains 16 residues. CDR3 sequence reads: CASSLTQVLSGNTIYF. DNA for the CDR3: TGTGCCAGCAGCTTAACGCAGGTCTTGTCTGGAAACACCATATATTTT. The whole variable domain, filled in from reference TRBV7-9 and TRBJ1-3, reads DTGVSQNPRHKITKRGQNVTFRCDPISEHNRLYWYRQTLGQGPEFLTYFQNEAQLEKSRLLSDRFSAERPKGSFSTLEIQRTEQGDSAMYLCASSLTQVLSGNTIYFGEGSWLTVV.

V is TRBV24-1 and J is TRBJ2-7, with a possible D match to TRBD1 (5 bases). The germline V and J ends were trimmed by 2 bases and 9 bases, with 10 bases remaining between them. This CDR3 spans 12 amino acids. CDR1 and CDR2 (germline): KGHDR, SFDVKD. This chain's CDR3 is CATSDSQGRQYF. For the CDR3, the DNA is TGTGCCACCAGTGATTCTCAGGGAAGGCAGTACTTC.

V usage is TRBV6-5 and J usage is TRBJ2-7; D possibly corresponds to TRBD2 (5 bases). Germline CDR1 is MNHEY and CDR2 is SVGAGI. CDR3 length equals 16 residues. V dropped 0 bases and J dropped 4 bases, with 16 bases sitting between them. The CDR3 coding sequence is TGTGCCAGCAGTTACTCTGGTGGGGAGAAGGCGTACGAGCAGTACTTC. The encoded protein is CASSYSGGEKAYEQYF.

This sequence joins TRBV5-1 and TRBJ1-6, with TRBD1 matching over 7 bases. The CDR3 is 14 amino acids. J gave up 7 bases and V 4 bases, and 5 bases lay outside the gene matches. Germline V gene data show CDR1 as SGHRS and CDR2 as YFSETQ. The CDR3 here is CASSTGQSNSPLHF. The CDR3 region has the DNA TGCGCCAGCAGCACGGGACAGTCAAATTCACCCCTCCACTTT.

This clone was found once. The rearrangement joins TRBV3-1 (or the pseudogene TRBV3-2) to TRBJ2-4; TRBD1 is a possible D gene (5 bases). V lost 1 base and J lost 5, with 6 bases in between. Germline V lookup: CDR1 LGHDT, CDR2 YNNKEL (reference sequence). The CDR3 length is 13 residues. Written as DNA, the CDR3 is TGTGCCAGCAGCCAAGCGACAGAAAACATTCAGTACTTC. As protein: CASSQATENIQYF.

This chain links TRBV6-5 with TRBJ1-6, with D perhaps matching TRBD1 (6 bases). This CDR3 comprises 14 residues. Trimming shortened V by 6 bases and J by 7 bases, and 13 bases separated the two germline ends. Germline assignment: CDR1 MNHEY and CDR2 SVGAGI. CDR3 coding DNA: TGTGCCAGCAGGCAGAGGCAGGGGAATTCACCCCTCCACTTT. Translated, it gives CASRQRQGNSPLHF.

This chain links TRBV18 with TRBJ2-7, with D possibly being TRBD1 (6 bases). Trimming took 0 bases from V and 2 from J, leaving 11 bases between them. This CDR3 has 15 residues. CDR1 and CDR2 from the germline V gene are KGHSH and LQKENI. The CDR3 here is CASSPPEQGTYEQYF. The CDR3 DNA is TGTGCCAGCTCACCACCGGAACAGGGAACCTACGAGCAGTACTTC.

The genes are TRBV7-2 and TRBJ1-1; perhaps TRBD1 as D (6 bases). The CDR3 loop spans 15 amino acids. Germline assignment: CDR1 SGHTA and CDR2 FQGNSA. Trimming cost V 2 bases and J 1 base, with 11 bases left between them. CDR3 DNA sequence: TGTGCCAGCAGCTTACAGGGGAAACCGAACACTGAAGCTTTCTTT. It encodes CASSLQGKPNTEAFF. The whole variable domain, filled in from reference TRBV7-2 and TRBJ1-1, reads GAGVSQSPSNKVTEKGKDVELRCDPISGHTALYWYRQSLGQGLEFLIYFQGNSAPDKSGLPSDRFSAERTGGSVSTLTIQRTQQEDSAVYLCASSLQGKPNTEAFFGQGTRLTVV.

The chain couples TRBV27 to TRBJ1-6; D is ambiguous. Germline lookup yields CDR1 MNHEY and CDR2 SMNVEV (reference sequence). V lost 3 bases, J lost 0 bases, and 6 bases lay in between. The CDR3 is made up of 15 amino acids. The CDR3 spells CASSFSSSYNSPLHF. Written as DNA, the CDR3 is TGTGCCAGCAGTTTCTCCAGCTCCTATAATTCACCCCTCCACTTT.

CDR3 protein: CASSPRAGLSEAFF. CDR3 nucleotides: TGTGCCAGCAGCCCCCGAGCAGGCCTATCTGAAGCTTTCTTT. The chain has TRBV3-1 (or the pseudogene TRBV3-2) and TRBJ1-1; no clear D gene. The CDR3 is 14 residues long. Germline-derived CDR1 and CDR2 are LGHDT and YNNKEL (reference sequence). Between the trimmed V and J ends, which lost 4 bases and 6 bases, there was a span of 15 bases.

This clone was found once. V gene TRBV5-1 combines with J gene TRBJ1-5; D is undetermined. Looked up from germline, CDR1 is SGHRS and CDR2 is YFSETQ. CDR3 size: 16 residues. V lost 0 bases, J lost 3 bases, and 13 bases lay in between. The chain's CDR3 is CASSLGTGKDNQPQHF. In DNA, the CDR3 is TGCGCCAGCAGCTTGGGGACGGGAAAGGACAATCAGCCCCAGCATTTT.

V is TRBV4-1 and J is TRBJ1-4, with D possibly matching TRBD1 (5 bases). Germline lookup yields CDR1 MGHRA and CDR2 YSYEKL. The CDR3 spans 17 residues. With 0 bases removed from V and 0 bases from J, the gap between germline ends came to 11 bases. The CDR3 region has the DNA TGCGCCAGCAGCCAAGAACCTATGACAGCAACTAATGAAAAACTGTTTTTT. It encodes CASSQEPMTATNEKLFF.

The chain couples TRBV14 to TRBJ1-2; 11 nucleotides line up with TRBD1. Germline CDR1 reads SGHDN; CDR2 reads FVKESK. This CDR3 is built from 14 residues. V lost 5 bases, J lost 4 bases, and 3 bases stayed unmatched. The CDR3 nucleotides are TGTGCCAGCAGCGGACAGGGGGCCATCTATGGCTACACCTTC. Translated, it gives CASSGQGAIYGYTF.

This clone was counted between two and nine times. The V call is TRBV27, the J call TRBJ2-2; D not resolved. The CDR3 is 12 amino acids. V was clipped by 5 bases and J by 6 bases, with 7 bases between them. CDR1 is MNHEY and CDR2 is SMNVEV in the germline V gene (reference sequence). The CDR3 reads CASSKQSGELFF. Written as DNA, the CDR3 is TGTGCCAGCAGTAAACAGTCCGGGGAGCTGTTTTTT.

V is TRBV27 and J is TRBJ2-5, with 13 bases lining up with TRBD2. With 5 bases clipped from V and 5 bases from J, the junction kept 5 bases outside the gene matches. Germline values: CDR1 MNHEY, CDR2 SMNVEV (reference sequence). CDR3 length: 15 amino acids. The CDR3 region has the DNA TGTGCCAGCAGTGAGACTAGCGGGAGGAGGGAGACCCAGTACTTC. As protein: CASSETSGRRETQYF.